These 29 T cell receptor beta chains originate from one sample sequenced in a study of CD8 T cells in Susac syndrome. Reverse transcription of roughly 0.45 to 1 ug RNA was performed with random hexamers. MiXCR, applied by TCRdb to the immunoSEQ multiplex PCR reads, yields one record per CDR3 protein. The repertoire holds some 120,000 distinct CDR3 sequences, with about nine tenths as singletons. The sequenced material came from CD4+ T cells from PBMCs. These receptors were collected from a human donor in good health.

The rearrangement joins TRBV12-1 to TRBJ2-2. TRBV12-1 is a recognized pseudogene. The CDR3 is made up of 15 amino acids. The CDR3 coding sequence is TGTGCCAGCAGCTTTCCCTTAACTGGAACCGGGGAGCTGTTTTTT. This translates into CASSFPLTGTGELFF.

The chain links TRBV6-2 or TRBV6-3 to TRBJ2-7; D is undetermined. In germline, CDR1 is MNHEY, CDR2 SVGEGT. Trimming shortened V by 2 bases and J by 3 bases, and 8 bases separated the two germline ends. CDR3 size: 13 residues. In DNA form, the CDR3 reads TGTGCCAGCAGTTACGACGGGTTCTACGAGCAGTACTTC. Protein product: CASSYDGFYEQYF.

The chain employs TRBV29-1 and TRBJ2-7, with D possibly being TRBD1 (6 bases). The V and J ends lost 7 bases and 10 bases respectively, with 17 bases between them. CDR3 length: 11 amino acids. From germline, CDR1 is SQVTM and CDR2 ANQGSEA. In nucleotides, the CDR3 is TGCAGCGCCCACCGGGACATCTATCAGTACTTC. Translating it yields CSAHRDIYQYF.

The count of this clonotype is one. The V and J genes are TRBV2 and TRBJ1-1; D is undetermined. CDR3 length equals 16 residues. CDR1 is SNHLY and CDR2 is FYNNEI in the germline V gene. With 7 bases removed from V and 1 base from J, the gap between germline ends came to 19 bases. The CDR3 sequence: CASTLIQGSGNTEAFF. CDR3 in DNA: TGTGCCAGCACCCTCATCCAAGGGTCGGGGAACACTGAAGCTTTCTTT.

This chain connects TRBV20-1 to TRBJ2-1, with 7 bases aligning to TRBD2. This CDR3 contains 17 residues. The germline V gene encodes CDR1 DFQATT and CDR2 SNEGSKA (reference sequence). V was clipped by 0 bases and J by 0 bases; unmatched bases: 8. DNA of the CDR3: TGCAGTGCTAGAGAGGCAGCGGGATTGATCTCCTACAATGAGCAGTTCTTC. Protein: CSAREAAGLISYNEQFF.

The rearrangement uses TRBV20-1 and TRBJ2-6, with D possibly TRBD1 on 6 matching bases. Trimming left V 8 bases short and J 0 bases short, with 8 bases between. CDR1 is DFQATT, CDR2 SNEGSKA, per germline (reference sequence). The CDR3 contains 13 residues. The CDR3 here is CSSGASGANVLTF. The CDR3 DNA reads as TGCAGTTCAGGGGCCTCTGGGGCCAACGTCCTGACTTTC.

This chain joins TRBV14 and TRBJ1-6; D remains ambiguous. Germline loops: CDR1 SGHDN, CDR2 FVKESK. Trimming left V 4 bases short and J 4 bases short, with 14 bases between. The CDR3 sequence is 16 residues long. Written as DNA, the CDR3 is TGTGCCAGCAGCCCGCCGGGGAGTGGGTATAATTCACCCCTCCACTTT. Protein sequence: CASSPPGSGYNSPLHF.

This clonotype was seen a few times. This chain links TRBV6-5 with TRBJ2-7; TRBD1 matches at 8 bases. Germline CDR1 is MNHEY and CDR2 is SVGAGI. The trim removed 4 bases at V and 0 bases at J, leaving 2 bases unmatched. This CDR3 has 14 amino acids. CDR3 sequence reads: CASSSTGGSYEQYF. The DNA of the CDR3 is TGTGCCAGCAGTTCAACAGGGGGCTCCTACGAGCAGTACTTC.

The chain uses TRBV20-1 and TRBJ1-4; 7 bases map to TRBD1. The CDR3 is made up of 15 amino acids. V dropped 0 bases and J dropped 4; count of bases not matched to a gene: 5. Per the germline V gene, CDR1 is DFQATT and CDR2 is SNEGSKA (reference sequence). The CDR3 region is CSARDLGTVNEKLFF. In DNA, the CDR3 is TGCAGTGCTAGAGACCTGGGGACAGTTAATGAAAAACTGTTTTTT.

The V and J genes are TRBV7-2 and TRBJ2-5; D unresolved. The germline V and J ends were trimmed by 5 bases and 5 bases, with 15 bases remaining between them. This CDR3 has 14 amino acids. The germline CDR1 and CDR2 sequences are SGHTA and FQGNSA. CDR3 loop: CASSRIRVAETQYF. The CDR3 DNA reads as TGTGCCAGCAGCCGCATCAGAGTGGCGGAGACCCAGTACTTC.

The chain employs TRBV6-5 and TRBJ2-5; D perhaps matches TRBD2 (6 bases). V was clipped by 2 bases and J by 0 bases, with 16 bases between them. Germline V lookup: CDR1 MNHEY, CDR2 SVGAGI. CDR3 length: 17 residues. CDR3 sequence: CASSYPTRDSNQETQYF. The CDR3 DNA follows: TGTGCCAGCAGTTACCCCACACGGGACTCGAACCAAGAGACCCAGTACTTC.

The V and J genes are TRBV28 and TRBJ1-4, with 8 bases aligning to TRBD1. The germline gives CDR1 MDHEN, CDR2 SYDVKM. The CDR3 loop spans 15 amino acids. V lost 10 bases to trimming and J lost 8 bases; unmatched junction nucleotides: 15. CDR3 coding DNA: TGTGCCACCCTTTACTCCGGGACAGGCGGAGAAAAACTGTTTTTT. It translates to CATLYSGTGGEKLFF.

This clonotype was counted a few times. This chain links TRBV6-5 with TRBJ2-5, with TRBD2 matching over 12 bases. Germline assignment: CDR1 MNHEY and CDR2 SVGAGI. The J segment lost 5 bases and the V segment lost 0 bases, leaving 1 base of the junction unmatched. This CDR3 comprises 15 residues. CDR3 DNA: TGTGCCAGCAGTTACTCAGGACTAGCGGGGGAGACCCAGTACTTC. Encoded protein: CASSYSGLAGETQYF.

V and J are TRBV9 and TRBJ1-1; D gene uncertain. Germline V gene sequence: CDR1 SGDLS, CDR2 YYNGEE. This CDR3 has 13 amino acids. V lost 4 bases to trimming and J lost 1 base, with 8 bases between them. The DNA for the CDR3 is TGTGCCAGCAGCATGACCGAGAACACTGAAGCTTTCTTT. It specifies CASSMTENTEAFF.

The rearrangement uses TRBV6-2 or TRBV6-3 and TRBJ2-1, with 9 positions matching TRBD2. Losses at the gene ends were 5 bases for V and 0 bases for J; bases not matched to a gene: 2. The CDR3 sequence is 15 residues long. Germline CDR1 is MNHEY and CDR2 is SVGEGT. For the CDR3, the DNA is TGTGCCAGCAGTAAACTAGCGGGCTCCTACAATGAGCAGTTCTTC. Translated, it gives CASSKLAGSYNEQFF.

This clonotype appeared a single time. The chain couples TRBV20-1 to TRBJ1-2; 10 nucleotides agree with TRBD1. The V gene end was trimmed by 7 bases and the J gene end by 3 bases; junction bases not matched to a gene: 11. Germline V lookup: CDR1 DFQATT, CDR2 SNEGSKA (reference sequence). This CDR3 is built from 15 residues. CDR3 nucleotides: TGCAGTGGGCACCCCCCGGGACAGGGGTACTATGGCTACACCTTC. This encodes CSGHPPGQGYYGYTF.

The CDR3 DNA is TGTGCCAGCAGCCCAGGGACAGGGGGATCGGGGACCCAGTACTTC. Translated, it gives CASSPGTGGSGTQYF. The chain employs TRBV7-6 and TRBJ2-5; 11 bases agree with TRBD1. Germline V lookup: CDR1 SGHVS, CDR2 FNYEAQ. This CDR3 region has 15 residues. J was trimmed by 7 bases and V by 5 bases; bases with no gene match: 9.

The chain recombines TRBV2 with TRBJ2-3, with TRBD2 matching over 12 bases. V gave up 6 bases and J gave up 5 bases; unmatched junction bases: 9. The V gene's germline CDR1 is SNHLY and CDR2 FYNNEI. This CDR3 spans 16 amino acids. CDR3 coding DNA: TGTGCCAGCAGCCGAACACTAGCGGGAGGCGGAGATACGCAGTATTTT. Its translation is CASSRTLAGGGDTQYF. The entire variable domain, with the rest obtained from reference TRBV2 and TRBJ2-3, is as follows: EPEVTQTPSHQVTQMGQEVILRCVPISNHLYFYWYRQILGQKVEFLVSFYNNEISEKSEIFDDQFSVERPDGSNFTLKIRSTKLEDSAMYFCASSRTLAGGGDTQYFGPGTRLTVL.

The genes are TRBV5-1 and TRBJ1-4; 9 nucleotides agree with TRBD1. The CDR3 totals 14 residues. Germline V gives CDR1 SGHRS, CDR2 YFSETQ. V dropped 5 bases and J dropped 10; count of bases not matched to a gene: 9. In DNA form, the CDR3 reads TGCGCCAGCAGGGAGGGACAGGGAGAGGCAAAACTGTTTTTT. It yields the protein CASREGQGEAKLFF.

The gene calls are TRBV20-1 and TRBJ1-1; weak D call: TRBD1 (6 bases). Looked up from germline, CDR1 is DFQATT and CDR2 is SNEGSKA (reference sequence). Trimming removed 5 bases from V and 3 bases from J, with 22 bases in between. The CDR3 extends over 16 amino acids. CDR3 loop: CSARPRGRWSDTEAFF. The CDR3 coding sequence is TGCAGTGCTCGTCCCCGGGGGCGATGGTCCGACACTGAAGCTTTCTTT.

This clonotype was detected once. This chain uses TRBV25-1 with TRBJ2-5, with D unresolved. The CDR3 is made up of 13 amino acids. CDR1 is MGHDK, CDR2 SYGVNS, per germline. V shed 5 bases and J shed 1 base, with 8 bases lying between them. The CDR3 loop is CASSYGPQETQYF. DNA for the CDR3: TGTGCCAGCAGTTACGGGCCCCAAGAGACCCAGTACTTC.

The rearrangement joins TRBV25-1 to TRBJ1-1; the match to TRBD1 covers 7 bases. After removal of 7 bases from V and 3 bases from J, the junction contained 8 bases not matched to a gene. The CDR3 is 14 amino acids. Germline assignment: CDR1 MGHDK and CDR2 SYGVNS. The DNA for the CDR3 is TGTGCCAGCATGGAGACAGGGCACGACACTGAAGCTTTCTTT. Translating gives CASMETGHDTEAFF.

This clonotype was observed a single time. The chain has TRBV7-9 and TRBJ2-7, with 7 nucleotides matching TRBD1. Unmatched junction bases numbered 2, after V lost 3 bases and J lost 3 bases. Germline assignment: CDR1 SEHNR and CDR2 FQNEAQ (reference sequence). This CDR3 comprises 13 residues. CDR3 residues: CASSFTGVYEQYF. For the CDR3, the DNA is TGTGCCAGCAGCTTCACAGGGGTCTACGAGCAGTACTTC.

This chain joins TRBV6-2 or TRBV6-3 and TRBJ2-7, with D perhaps assigned TRBD1 or TRBD2 (6 bases each). The CDR3 length is 12 residues. Germline CDR1 reads MNHEY; CDR2 reads SVGEGT. V was clipped by 6 bases and J by 2 bases, with 8 bases between them. This CDR3 is CASSGGPYEQYF. The CDR3 DNA reads TGTGCCAGCAGCGGGGGCCCCTACGAGCAGTACTTC.

CDR3 in DNA: TGTGCCAGCAGCTTTATGACAGGCCTGAACACTGAAGCTTTCTTT. Translated: CASSFMTGLNTEAFF. The chain combines TRBV7-2 with TRBJ1-1; possible D gene TRBD1, 6 bases. Trimming left V 3 bases short and J 0 bases short, with 11 bases between. The CDR3 runs to 15 residues. Germline CDR1 and CDR2: SGHTA and FQGNSA.

J is TRBJ2-2 and V is TRBV25-1; D might be TRBD2 (6 bases). Trimming shortened V by 1 base and J by 6 bases, and 12 bases separated the two germline ends. The CDR3 consists of 15 residues. Germline CDR1 reads MGHDK; CDR2 reads SYGVNS. In nucleotides, the CDR3 is TGTGCCAGCAGTGAATCTTTGCCGGGGGCCGGGGAGCTGTTTTTT. Its translation is CASSESLPGAGELFF. Together with reference TRBV25-1 and TRBJ2-2, the CDR3 gives the full variable domain: EADIYQTPRYLVIGTGKKITLECSQTMGHDKMYWYQQDPGMELHLIHYSYGVNSTEKGDLSSESTVSRIRTEHFPLTLESARPSHTSQYLCASSESLPGAGELFFGEGSRLTVL.

Only one count was recorded for this clonotype. The CDR3 region is CASSPGLAAYEQYF. CDR3 nucleotides: TGTGCCAGCTCACCAGGGCTAGCGGCTTACGAGCAGTACTTC. This chain uses TRBV18 with TRBJ2-7; TRBD2 aligns across 7 bases. Germline V lookup: CDR1 KGHSH, CDR2 LQKENI. The V and J ends lost 2 bases and 4 bases, in that order; junction bases with no gene match: 5. The CDR3 extends over 14 amino acids.

The chain joins TRBV7-3 to TRBJ1-1; possible D gene TRBD1, 6 bases. Deletions cut 1 base from V and 0 bases from J, with 9 bases between. CDR1 is SGHTA and CDR2 is FQGTGA in the germline V gene. The CDR3 totals 15 residues. This chain's CDR3 is CASSLNSGVNTEAFF. Here the CDR3 DNA reads TGTGCCAGCAGCTTAAATTCAGGGGTGAACACTGAAGCTTTCTTT.

The V gene is TRBV4-3, the J gene TRBJ2-1; possible D gene TRBD2, 7 bases. CDR3 length: 14 amino acids. Germline CDR1 and CDR2: LGHNA and YSLEER. Trimming took 4 bases from V and 5 from J, leaving 12 bases between them. CDR3 amino acids: CASSPRRGHNEQFF. DNA of the CDR3: TGCGCCAGCAGCCCGAGGCGGGGGCACAATGAGCAGTTCTTC.